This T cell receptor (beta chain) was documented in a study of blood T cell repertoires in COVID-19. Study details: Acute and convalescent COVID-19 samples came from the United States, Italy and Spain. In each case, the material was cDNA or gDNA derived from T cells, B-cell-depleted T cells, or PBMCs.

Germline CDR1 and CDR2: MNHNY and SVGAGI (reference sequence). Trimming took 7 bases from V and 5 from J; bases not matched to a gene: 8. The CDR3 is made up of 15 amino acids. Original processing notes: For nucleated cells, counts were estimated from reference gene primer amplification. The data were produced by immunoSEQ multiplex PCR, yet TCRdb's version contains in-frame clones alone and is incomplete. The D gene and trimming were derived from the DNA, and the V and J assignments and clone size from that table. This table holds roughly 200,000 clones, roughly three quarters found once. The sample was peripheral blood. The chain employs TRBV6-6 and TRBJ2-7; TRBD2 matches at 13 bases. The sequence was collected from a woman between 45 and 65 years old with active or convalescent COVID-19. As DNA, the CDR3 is TGTGCCAGCAATTTACTAGCGGGAGGGCCCCACGAGCAGTACTTC. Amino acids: CASNLLAGGPHEQYF.